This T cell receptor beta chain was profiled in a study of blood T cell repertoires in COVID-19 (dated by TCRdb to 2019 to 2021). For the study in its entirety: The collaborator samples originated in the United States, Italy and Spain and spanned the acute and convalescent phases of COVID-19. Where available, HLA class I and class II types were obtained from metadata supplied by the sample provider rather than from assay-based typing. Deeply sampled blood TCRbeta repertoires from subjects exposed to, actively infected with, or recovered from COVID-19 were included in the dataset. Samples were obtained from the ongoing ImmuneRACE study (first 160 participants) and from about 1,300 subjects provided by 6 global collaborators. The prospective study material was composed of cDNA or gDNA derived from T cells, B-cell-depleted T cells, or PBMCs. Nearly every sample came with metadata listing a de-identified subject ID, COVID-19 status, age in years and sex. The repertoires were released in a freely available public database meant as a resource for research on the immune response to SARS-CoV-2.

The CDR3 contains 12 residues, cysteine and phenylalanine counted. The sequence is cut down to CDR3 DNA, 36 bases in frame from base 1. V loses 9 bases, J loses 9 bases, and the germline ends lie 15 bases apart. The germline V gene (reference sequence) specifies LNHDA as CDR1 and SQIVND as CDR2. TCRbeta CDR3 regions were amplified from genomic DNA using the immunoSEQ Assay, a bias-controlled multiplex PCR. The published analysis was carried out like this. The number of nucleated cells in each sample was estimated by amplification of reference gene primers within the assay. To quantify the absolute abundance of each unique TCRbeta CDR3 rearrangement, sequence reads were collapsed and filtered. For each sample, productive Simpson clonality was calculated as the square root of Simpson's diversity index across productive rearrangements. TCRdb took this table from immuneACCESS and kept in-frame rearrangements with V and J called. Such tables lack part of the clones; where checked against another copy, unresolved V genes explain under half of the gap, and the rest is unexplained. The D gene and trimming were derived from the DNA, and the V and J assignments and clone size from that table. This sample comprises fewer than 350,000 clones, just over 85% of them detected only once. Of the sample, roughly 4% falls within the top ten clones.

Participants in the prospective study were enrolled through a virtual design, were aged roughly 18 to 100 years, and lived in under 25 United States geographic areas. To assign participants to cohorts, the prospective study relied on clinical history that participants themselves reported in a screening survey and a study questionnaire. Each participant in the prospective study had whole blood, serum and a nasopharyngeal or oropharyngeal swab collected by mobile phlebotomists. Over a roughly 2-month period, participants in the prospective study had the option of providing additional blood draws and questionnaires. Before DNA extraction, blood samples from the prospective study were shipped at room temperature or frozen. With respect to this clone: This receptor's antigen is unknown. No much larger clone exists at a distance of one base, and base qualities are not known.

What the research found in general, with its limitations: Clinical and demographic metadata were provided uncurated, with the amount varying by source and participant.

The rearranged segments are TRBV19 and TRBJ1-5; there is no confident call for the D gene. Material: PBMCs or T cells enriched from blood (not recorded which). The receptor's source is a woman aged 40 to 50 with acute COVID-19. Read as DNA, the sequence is TGTGCCAGCACTGGCGAGGATTTGCCCCAGCATTTT. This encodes CASTGEDLPQHF.